The present entry profiles one T cell receptor beta chain with its context. Which antigen it targets is not known. Within one base of it there is no much larger clone, and no base qualities were kept. The collaborating institutions used their own protocols to collect whole blood in K2EDTA tubes. Collaborator samples were shipped for TCRbeta analysis as frozen whole blood, isolated PBMCs, or DNA extracted from either sample type. The germline V gene provides CDR1 SNHLY and CDR2 FYNNEI. A distance of 7 bases separates the germline ends of V and J, which lose 3 bases and 6 bases respectively. There are 12 amino acids in the CDR3, from cysteine to phenylalanine inclusive. Only the CDR3 part of the read is kept: 36 bases, read in frame from the first base. The data originate from a study of blood T cell repertoires in COVID-19 (dated by TCRdb to 2019 to 2021). Looking at the study overall: Collaborator samples came from the United States, Italy and Spain and covered acute and convalescent phases of COVID-19. Deeply sampled blood TCRbeta repertoires from subjects exposed to, actively infected with, or recovered from COVID-19 were included in the dataset. HLA class I and class II types, where available, came from metadata supplied by the sample provider rather than from assay-based typing. The material from the prospective study consisted of cDNA or gDNA derived from T cells, B-cell-depleted T cells, or PBMCs. Nearly every sample came with metadata listing a de-identified subject ID, COVID-19 status, age in years and sex. The repertoires were made available in a free public database intended to serve as a resource for research on the immune response to SARS-CoV-2. The samples were drawn from two sources: the first 160 participants of the ongoing ImmuneRACE study, and 1,254 subjects contributed by 6 global collaborators.

What the study reported, not specific to this receptor: The amount of clinical and demographic metadata varied by source and participant and was provided uncurated.

TCRbeta CDR3 regions were amplified from genomic DNA by means of the immunoSEQ Assay, a bias-controlled multiplex PCR. Per the source publication's procedure: The number of nucleated cells in each sample was estimated from the amplification of reference gene primers within the assay. Sequence reads were collapsed and filtered to measure the absolute abundance of every unique TCRbeta CDR3 rearrangement. For each sample, productive Simpson clonality was calculated by taking the square root of Simpson's diversity index across productive rearrangements. TCRdb holds this immuneACCESS table with in-frame rearrangements only. Some clones are missing; in checked studies, unresolved V genes explain under half, and the rest has no known cause. That table gives V, J and clone size, and the DNA gave D and trimming. For this sample the table gives over 250,000 clones, of which around 85% were detected only once. Clones ranked in the top ten supply about 11% of the sample.

The receptor was derived from a woman in her sixties or seventies with acute or convalescent COVID-19. The sequenced material came from peripheral blood. The chain is assembled from TRBV2 and TRBJ2-3; the D gene is possibly TRBD2, with 6 bases matching. The DNA reads TGTGCCAGCAGTGAGCTAGCGGATACGCAGTATTTT. Its protein product is CASSELADTQYF.